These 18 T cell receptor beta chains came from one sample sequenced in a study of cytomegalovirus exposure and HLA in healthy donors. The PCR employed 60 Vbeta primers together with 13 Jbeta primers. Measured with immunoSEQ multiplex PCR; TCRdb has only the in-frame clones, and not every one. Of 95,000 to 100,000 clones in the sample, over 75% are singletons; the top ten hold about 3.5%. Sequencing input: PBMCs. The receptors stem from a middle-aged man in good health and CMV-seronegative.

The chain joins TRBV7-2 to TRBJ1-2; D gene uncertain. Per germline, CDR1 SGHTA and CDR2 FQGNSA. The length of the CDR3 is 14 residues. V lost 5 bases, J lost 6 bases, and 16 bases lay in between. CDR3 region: CASSPFGERHGYTF. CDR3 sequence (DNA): TGTGCCAGCAGCCCCTTCGGGGAGCGGCATGGCTACACCTTC.

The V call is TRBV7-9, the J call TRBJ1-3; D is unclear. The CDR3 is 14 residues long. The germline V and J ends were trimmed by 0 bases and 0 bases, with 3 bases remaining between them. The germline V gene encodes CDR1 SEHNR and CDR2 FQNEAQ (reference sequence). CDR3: CASSLAGSGNTIYF. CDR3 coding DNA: TGTGCCAGCAGCTTAGCCGGCTCTGGAAACACCATATATTTT.

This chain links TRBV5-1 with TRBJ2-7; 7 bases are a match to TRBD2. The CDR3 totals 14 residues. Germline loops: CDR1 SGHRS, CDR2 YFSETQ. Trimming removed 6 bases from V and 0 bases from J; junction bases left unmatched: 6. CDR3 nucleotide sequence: TGCGCCAGCAAGGTGGGAGGGAGCTCCTACGAGCAGTACTTC. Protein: CASKVGGSSYEQYF.

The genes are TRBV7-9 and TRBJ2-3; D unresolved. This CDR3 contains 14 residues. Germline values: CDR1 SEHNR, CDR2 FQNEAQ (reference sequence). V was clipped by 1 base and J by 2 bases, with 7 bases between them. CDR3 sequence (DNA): TGTGCCAGCAGCTTAGTTGACTTCACAGATACGCAGTATTTT. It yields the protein CASSLVDFTDTQYF. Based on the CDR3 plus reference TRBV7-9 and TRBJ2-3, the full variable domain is DTGVSQNPRHKITKRGQNVTFRCDPISEHNRLYWYRQTLGQGPEFLTYFQNEAQLEKSRLLSDRFSAERPKGSFSTLEIQRTEQGDSAMYLCASSLVDFTDTQYFGPGTRLTVL.

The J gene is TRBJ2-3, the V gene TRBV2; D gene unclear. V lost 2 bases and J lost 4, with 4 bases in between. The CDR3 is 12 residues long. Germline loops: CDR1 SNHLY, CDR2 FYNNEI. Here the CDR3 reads CASSETADTQYF. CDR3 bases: TGTGCCAGCAGTGAAACGGCAGATACGCAGTATTTT.

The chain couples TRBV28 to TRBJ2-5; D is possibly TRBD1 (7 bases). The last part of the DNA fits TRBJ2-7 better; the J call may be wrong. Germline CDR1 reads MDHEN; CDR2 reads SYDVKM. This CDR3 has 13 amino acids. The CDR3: CASTPGGTYEQYF. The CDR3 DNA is TGTGCCAGCACACCAGGGGGGACCTACGAGCAGTACTTC.

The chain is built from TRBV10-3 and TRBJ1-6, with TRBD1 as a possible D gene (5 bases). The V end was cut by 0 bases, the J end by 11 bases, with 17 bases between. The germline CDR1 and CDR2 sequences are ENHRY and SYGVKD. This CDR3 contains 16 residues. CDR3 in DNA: TGTGCCATCAGTGAGTCGACGATGGTGGGGGGAGCACCCCTCCACTTT. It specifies CAISESTMVGGAPLHF.

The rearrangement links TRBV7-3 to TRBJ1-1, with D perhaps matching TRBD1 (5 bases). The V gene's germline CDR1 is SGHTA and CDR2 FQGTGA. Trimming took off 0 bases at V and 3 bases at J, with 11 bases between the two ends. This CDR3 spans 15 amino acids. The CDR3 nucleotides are TGTGCCAGCAGCTTAACAGGGGTTGGGGACACTGAAGCTTTCTTT. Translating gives CASSLTGVGDTEAFF.

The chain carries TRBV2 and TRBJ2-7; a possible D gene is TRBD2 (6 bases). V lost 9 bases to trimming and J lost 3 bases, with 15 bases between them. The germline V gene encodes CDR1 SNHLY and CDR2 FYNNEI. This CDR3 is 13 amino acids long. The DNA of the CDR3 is TGTGCCAGGGAGCGGGCTAGCGACTACGAGCAGTACTTC. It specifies CARERASDYEQYF.

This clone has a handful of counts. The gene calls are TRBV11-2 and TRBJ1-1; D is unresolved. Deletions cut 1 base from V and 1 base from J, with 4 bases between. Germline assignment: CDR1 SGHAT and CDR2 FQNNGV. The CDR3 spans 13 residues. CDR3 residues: CASSLGANTEAFF. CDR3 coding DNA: TGTGCCAGCAGCTTAGGGGCGAACACTGAAGCTTTCTTT.

In DNA, the CDR3 is TGTGCCAGCAGCTTAGATAGGGCTAGCGGACACACAGATACGCAGTATTTT. This gives the protein CASSLDRASGHTDTQYF. The J gene is TRBJ2-3, the V gene TRBV11-3, with 7 bases lining up with TRBD2. Germline CDR1 SGHNT, CDR2 YENEEA. The length of the CDR3 is 17 residues. V trimming: 0 bases; J trimming: 2 bases; junction bases outside the gene matches: 8. The full variable domain, its missing parts supplied by reference TRBV11-3 and TRBJ2-3, is EAGVVQSPRYKIIEKKQPVAFWCNPISGHNTLYWYLQNLGQGPELLIRYENEEAVDDSQLPKDRFSAERLKGVDSTLKIQPAELGDSAVYLCASSLDRASGHTDTQYFGPGTRLTVL.

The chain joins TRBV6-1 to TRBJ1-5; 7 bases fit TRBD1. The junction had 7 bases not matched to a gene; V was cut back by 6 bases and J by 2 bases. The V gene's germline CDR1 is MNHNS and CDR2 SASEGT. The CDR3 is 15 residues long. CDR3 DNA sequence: TGTGCCAGCAGAGATAGTCAGGGGGGCAATCAGCCCCAGCATTTT. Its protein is CASRDSQGGNQPQHF.

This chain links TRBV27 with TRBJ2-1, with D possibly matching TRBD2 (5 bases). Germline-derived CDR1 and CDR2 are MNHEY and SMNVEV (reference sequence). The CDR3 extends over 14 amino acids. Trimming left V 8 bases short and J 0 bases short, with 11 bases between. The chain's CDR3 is CASGRVSSYNEQFF. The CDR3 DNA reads TGTGCCAGCGGGCGGGTTAGCTCCTACAATGAGCAGTTCTTC.

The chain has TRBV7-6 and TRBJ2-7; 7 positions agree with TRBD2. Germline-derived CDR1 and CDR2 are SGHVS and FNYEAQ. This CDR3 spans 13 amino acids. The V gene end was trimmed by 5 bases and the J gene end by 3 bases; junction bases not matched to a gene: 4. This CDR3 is CASSPERGYEQYF. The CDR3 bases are TGTGCCAGCAGCCCCGAGCGGGGCTACGAGCAGTACTTC.

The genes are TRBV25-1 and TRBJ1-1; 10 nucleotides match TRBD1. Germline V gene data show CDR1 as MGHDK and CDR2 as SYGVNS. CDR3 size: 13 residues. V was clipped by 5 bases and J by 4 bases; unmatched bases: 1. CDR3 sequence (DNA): TGTGCCAGCAGTCGGACAGGGGGCACTGAAGCTTTCTTT. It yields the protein CASSRTGGTEAFF.

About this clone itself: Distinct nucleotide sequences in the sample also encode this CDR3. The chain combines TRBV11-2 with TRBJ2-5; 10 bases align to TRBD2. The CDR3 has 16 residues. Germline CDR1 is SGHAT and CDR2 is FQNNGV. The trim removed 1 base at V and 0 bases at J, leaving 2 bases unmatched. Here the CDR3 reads CASSLGLAGDQETQYF. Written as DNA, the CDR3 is TGTGCCAGCAGCTTAGGGCTAGCGGGAGACCAAGAGACCCAGTACTTC.

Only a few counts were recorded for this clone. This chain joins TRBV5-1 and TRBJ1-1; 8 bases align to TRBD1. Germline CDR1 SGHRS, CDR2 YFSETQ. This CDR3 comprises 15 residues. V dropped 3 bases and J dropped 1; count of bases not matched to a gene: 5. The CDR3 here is CASSSGGGWNTEAFF. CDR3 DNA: TGCGCCAGCAGCTCAGGGGGCGGCTGGAACACTGAAGCTTTCTTT. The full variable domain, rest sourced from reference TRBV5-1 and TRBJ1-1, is KAGVTQTPRYLIKTRGQQVTLSCSPISGHRSVSWYQQTPGQGLQFLFEYFSETQRNKGNFPGRFSGRQFSNSRSEMNVSTLELGDSALYLCASSSGGGWNTEAFFGQGTRLTVV.

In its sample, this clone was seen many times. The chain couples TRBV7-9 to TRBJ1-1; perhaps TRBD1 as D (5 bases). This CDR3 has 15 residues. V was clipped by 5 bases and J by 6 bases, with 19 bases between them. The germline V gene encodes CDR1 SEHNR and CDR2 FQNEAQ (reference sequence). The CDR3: CASSQILWRGAEAFF. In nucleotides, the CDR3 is TGTGCCAGCAGCCAAATACTTTGGCGGGGGGCTGAAGCTTTCTTT.